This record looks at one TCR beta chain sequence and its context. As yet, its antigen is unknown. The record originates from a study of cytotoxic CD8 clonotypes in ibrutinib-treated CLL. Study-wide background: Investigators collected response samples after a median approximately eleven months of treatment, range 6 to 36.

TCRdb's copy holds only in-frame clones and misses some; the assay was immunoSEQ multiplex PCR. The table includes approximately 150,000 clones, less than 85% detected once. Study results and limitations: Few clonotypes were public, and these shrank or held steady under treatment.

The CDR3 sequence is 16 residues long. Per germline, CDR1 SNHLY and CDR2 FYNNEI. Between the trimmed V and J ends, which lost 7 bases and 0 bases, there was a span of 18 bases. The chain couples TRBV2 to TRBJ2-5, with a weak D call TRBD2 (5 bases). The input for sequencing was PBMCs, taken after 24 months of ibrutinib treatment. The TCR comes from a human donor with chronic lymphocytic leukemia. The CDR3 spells CASILAGREYQETQYF. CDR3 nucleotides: TGTGCCAGCATCCTCGCTGGGAGAGAGTACCAAGAGACCCAGTACTTC.